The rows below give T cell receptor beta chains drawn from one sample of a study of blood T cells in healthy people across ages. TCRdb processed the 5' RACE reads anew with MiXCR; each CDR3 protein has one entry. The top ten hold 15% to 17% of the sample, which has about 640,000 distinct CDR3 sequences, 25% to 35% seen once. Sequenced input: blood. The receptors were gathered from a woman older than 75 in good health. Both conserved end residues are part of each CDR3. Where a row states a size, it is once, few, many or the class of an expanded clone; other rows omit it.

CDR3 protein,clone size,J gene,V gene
CASSLEAAYGYTF,-,TRBJ1-2,TRBV5-1
CASSPGAGNTGELFF,few,TRBJ2-2,TRBV6-2/TRBV6-3
CASSLSGFGNIQYF,many,TRBJ2-4,TRBV7-9
CASSQDRGGDATNEKLFF,-,TRBJ1-4,TRBV14
CASSLFRVSTGELFF,few,TRBJ2-2,TRBV27
CASSPFRTLLSGANVLAF,-,TRBJ2-6,TRBV14
CASSFDRGRGATNEKLFF,many,TRBJ1-4,TRBV7-9
CSARGASVDRVFDEQYF,-,TRBJ2-7,TRBV20-1
CASSFGGLNEKLFF,many,TRBJ1-4,TRBV12-3/TRBV12-4
CSASGRATETQYF,few,TRBJ2-5,TRBV20-1
CASSRRRQGISGYTF,many,TRBJ1-2,TRBV12-3/TRBV12-4
CASSRHAGSGANVLTF,-,TRBJ2-6,TRBV3-1